A single sample gave rise to the 24 T cell receptor beta chains below, sequenced in a study of cytomegalovirus exposure and HLA in healthy donors. Assay used: immunoSEQ multiplex PCR; TCRdb lists only in-frame clones, some missing. The sample records about 140,000 clones, approximately 87% being singletons. The sample was PBMCs. These receptor sequences come from a man younger than 35 in good health and CMV-seronegative.

This sequence joins TRBV19 and TRBJ2-7, with TRBD1 matching 8 bases. After removal of 5 bases from V and 3 bases from J, the junction contained 3 bases not matched to a gene. The CDR3 consists of 13 residues. The germline CDR1 and CDR2 sequences are LNHDA and SQIVND (reference sequence). The CDR3 sequence is CASSSTGDYEQYF. CDR3 DNA: TGTGCCAGTAGTTCGACAGGGGACTACGAGCAGTACTTC.

The chain employs TRBV7-6 and TRBJ1-3; D call uncertain. The CDR3 is 17 amino acids. The V and J ends lost 2 bases and 2 bases respectively, with 16 bases between them. Looked up from germline, CDR1 is SGHVS and CDR2 is FNYEAQ. CDR3 in DNA: TGTGCCAGCAGCTTAATTTCGGCGGAGAGCGCTGGAAACACCATATATTTT. Translation: CASSLISAESAGNTIYF.

The rearrangement uses TRBV18 and TRBJ1-1; maybe TRBD1 (6 bases). The CDR3 loop spans 15 amino acids. The V gene's germline CDR1 is KGHSH and CDR2 LQKENI. V dropped 4 bases and J dropped 1 base, with 13 bases sitting between them. The DNA for the CDR3 is TGTGCCAGCTCACTTGAACAGGGAACGAACACTGAAGCTTTCTTT. This codes for CASSLEQGTNTEAFF.

The rearrangement joins TRBV6-1 to TRBJ2-3; 9 bases agree with TRBD2. The junction had 11 bases not matched to a gene; V was cut back by 3 bases and J by 1 base. This CDR3 has 18 residues. Germline loops: CDR1 MNHNS, CDR2 SASEGT. The CDR3 region is CASSDLAGGGAGTDTQYF. The CDR3 DNA reads TGTGCCAGCAGTGACCTAGCTGGCGGGGGGGCGGGCACAGATACGCAGTATTTT.

The chain links TRBV28 to TRBJ2-7; 11 bases are a match to TRBD2. This CDR3 contains 15 residues. Unmatched junction bases numbered 6, after V lost 4 bases and J lost 4 bases. The germline V gene encodes CDR1 MDHEN and CDR2 SYDVKM. CDR3 sequence reads: CASSSPASGGYEQYF. The CDR3, as DNA: TGTGCCAGCAGTTCCCCCGCTAGCGGGGGGTACGAGCAGTACTTC.

The J gene is TRBJ1-2, the V gene TRBV19; TRBD1 matches at 9 bases. Germline V gene sequence: CDR1 LNHDA, CDR2 SQIVND (reference sequence). V shed 6 bases and J 5 bases; nucleotides not matched to a gene: 7. The length of the CDR3 is 14 residues. The CDR3 nucleotides read TGTGCCAGTAGCATTTGGACAGGGGAATATGGCTACACCTTC. This translates into CASSIWTGEYGYTF.

V usage is TRBV15 and J usage is TRBJ2-7; TRBD1 might be the D (6 bases). This CDR3 has 14 residues. Per the germline V gene, CDR1 is LNHNV and CDR2 is YYDKDF (reference sequence). Trimming removed 3 bases at V and 3 bases at J, with 12 bases between. The CDR3 spells CATSSSGVGYEQYF. The CDR3 DNA reads TGTGCCACCAGCAGTTCAGGGGTAGGCTACGAGCAGTACTTC.

The rearrangement links TRBV27 to TRBJ2-7, with 7 bases lining up with TRBD1. Per the germline V gene, CDR1 is MNHEY and CDR2 is SMNVEV (reference sequence). Trimming at V came to 2 bases and at J to 4 bases, leaving 17 bases not matched to a gene. CDR3 length: 18 amino acids. CDR3 DNA: TGTGCCAGCAGTTTAGGACGTGGGTGGGTAAGACAGGGATACGAGCAGTACTTC. This codes for CASSLGRGWVRQGYEQYF.

The rearrangement uses TRBV7-8 and TRBJ2-7, with D possibly being TRBD1 (6 bases). This CDR3 has 17 amino acids. Between the trimmed V and J ends, which lost 1 base and 4 bases, there was a span of 20 bases. Germline CDR1 SGHVS, CDR2 FQNEAQ. CDR3 residues: CASSLGTVPGAVYEQYF. The CDR3 nucleotides are TGTGCCAGCAGCTTAGGGACTGTCCCAGGGGCTGTGTACGAGCAGTACTTC. The entire variable domain, with the rest obtained from reference TRBV7-8 and TRBJ2-7, is as follows: GAGVSQSPRYKVAKRGQDVALRCDPISGHVSLFWYQQALGQGPEFLTYFQNEAQLDKSGLPSDRFFAERPEGSVSTLKIQRTQQEDSAVYLCASSLGTVPGAVYEQYFGPGTRLTVT.

The V call is TRBV7-9, the J call TRBJ2-2; D unresolved. Germline V CDR1 and CDR2: SEHNR, FQNEAQ (reference sequence). V was shortened by 3 bases and J by 4 bases, with 12 bases between the two germline ends. The CDR3 loop spans 15 amino acids. The CDR3 spells CASSFVRVTTGELFF. CDR3 nucleotides: TGTGCCAGCAGCTTTGTTCGGGTTACCACCGGGGAGCTGTTTTTT.

The V call is TRBV7-2, the J call TRBJ1-2; 8 bases fit TRBD1. J was trimmed by 4 bases and V by 1 base; bases with no gene match: 8. CDR1 and CDR2 from the germline V gene are SGHTA and FQGNSA. CDR3 size: 16 residues. The CDR3 DNA is TGTGCCAGCAGCTTAGAGGGCAGGGGGCTCGGCTATGGCTACACCTTC. Protein: CASSLEGRGLGYGYTF.

The chain uses TRBV4-1 and TRBJ1-2; no clear D. V was cut by 2 bases and J by 2 bases, with 9 bases left in between. The CDR3 runs 14 residues. Per the germline V gene, CDR1 is MGHRA and CDR2 is YSYEKL. DNA of the CDR3: TGCGCCAGCAGCCAAAAATCGGGAAACTATGGCTACACCTTC. Its protein product is CASSQKSGNYGYTF.

V gene TRBV7-2 combines with J gene TRBJ2-3; the D gene is possibly TRBD2 (7 bases). This CDR3 region has 15 residues. V shed 3 bases and J shed 2 bases, with 12 bases lying between them. Germline V gene sequence: CDR1 SGHTA, CDR2 FQGNSA. The chain's CDR3 is CASSFGGPYTDTQYF. The CDR3 bases are TGTGCCAGCAGCTTCGGGGGGCCATACACAGATACGCAGTATTTT.

The chain couples TRBV19 to TRBJ2-1; 10 bases match TRBD2. After removal of 5 bases from V and 2 bases from J, the junction contained 3 bases not matched to a gene. The CDR3 sequence is 15 residues long. Germline lookup yields CDR1 LNHDA and CDR2 SQIVND (reference sequence). For the CDR3, the DNA is TGTGCCAGTAGTCTCGGACTAGCGGCCTACAATGAGCAGTTCTTC. Protein product: CASSLGLAAYNEQFF.

J is TRBJ1-2 and V is TRBV30; 10 positions agree with TRBD1. Germline V gene lookup returns CDR1 GTSNPN and CDR2 SVGIG (reference sequence). The V and J ends lost 7 bases and 8 bases, in that order; junction bases with no gene match: 4. The CDR3 contains 11 residues. The CDR3 loop reads CASDRGLGYTF. The CDR3 DNA reads TGTGCCTCCGACAGGGGGCTCGGCTACACCTTC.

This chain joins TRBV27 and TRBJ2-5; 7 bases are a match to TRBD2. Germline lookup yields CDR1 MNHEY and CDR2 SMNVEV (reference sequence). The CDR3 is made up of 14 amino acids. V gave up 4 bases and J gave up 1 base; unmatched junction bases: 3. As DNA, the CDR3 is TGTGCCAGCAGTTATGCGGGAGCCCAAGAGACCCAGTACTTC. Translated: CASSYAGAQETQYF.

The rearrangement joins TRBV7-2 to TRBJ2-2; possible D gene TRBD1, 5 bases. Germline V gene lookup returns CDR1 SGHTA and CDR2 FQGNSA. This CDR3 has 16 amino acids. The ends were cut back, 5 bases at V and 1 base at J, with 14 bases in the middle. CDR3 amino acids: CASSPRAQGNTGELFF. DNA of the CDR3: TGTGCCAGCAGCCCCCGAGCCCAGGGGAACACCGGGGAGCTGTTTTTT. Looking up the rest from reference TRBV7-2 and TRBJ2-2 gives the full variable domain: GAGVSQSPSNKVTEKGKDVELRCDPISGHTALYWYRQSLGQGLEFLIYFQGNSAPDKSGLPSDRFSAERTGGSVSTLTIQRTQQEDSAVYLCASSPRAQGNTGELFFGEGSRLTVL.

The chain's CDR3 is CASSVDQGIYGYTF. The CDR3 nucleotides read TGTGCCAGCAGCGTAGATCAGGGGATCTATGGCTACACCTTC. This rearrangement joins TRBV9 to TRBJ1-2; TRBD1 might be the D (6 bases). Trimming took 0 bases from V and 4 from J, leaving 10 bases between them. Germline CDR1 reads SGDLS; CDR2 reads YYNGEE. The CDR3 runs 14 residues.

This clone was observed a single time. The chain recombines TRBV9 with TRBJ2-3; 7 bases line up with TRBD2. Germline values: CDR1 SGDLS, CDR2 YYNGEE. This CDR3 is 15 amino acids long. J gave up 5 bases and V 3 bases, and 9 bases lay outside the gene matches. The CDR3 region is CASSAGGGSGDTQYF. Written as DNA, the CDR3 is TGTGCCAGCAGCGCGGGAGGAGGTTCGGGAGATACGCAGTATTTT.

The chain uses TRBV30 and TRBJ1-5; 7 bases line up with TRBD1. The J segment lost 4 bases and the V segment lost 0 bases, leaving 3 bases of the junction unmatched. The CDR3 has 14 amino acids. CDR1 and CDR2 (germline): GTSNPN, SVGIG (reference sequence). CDR3 residues: CAWSVGTDNQPQHF. For the CDR3, the DNA is TGTGCCTGGAGTGTTGGGACAGATAATCAGCCCCAGCATTTT.

The CDR3 spells CASSTAWASGDTDTQYF. The CDR3 DNA is TGTGCCAGCAGCACAGCGTGGGCTAGCGGGGACACAGATACGCAGTATTTT. This chain uses TRBV5-4 with TRBJ2-3; 9 positions match TRBD2. Germline CDR1 is SGHNT and CDR2 is YYREEE (reference sequence). J gave up 2 bases and V 4 bases, and 11 bases lay outside the gene matches. The CDR3 totals 17 residues.

V and J are TRBV4-3 and TRBJ1-1; tentatively, D is TRBD1 (6 bases). In germline, CDR1 is LGHNA, CDR2 YSLEER. The CDR3 covers 15 residues. Trimming removed 0 bases from V and 6 bases from J, with 14 bases in between. The CDR3: CASSQDGRGPPEAFF. CDR3 sequence (DNA): TGCGCCAGCAGCCAAGACGGCAGGGGCCCTCCTGAAGCTTTCTTT.

The V and J genes are TRBV5-1 and TRBJ2-5; TRBD1 matches at 8 bases. The CDR3 spans 15 residues. The V and J ends lost 5 bases and 4 bases, in that order; junction bases with no gene match: 10. Per germline, CDR1 SGHRS and CDR2 YFSETQ. The CDR3 DNA sequence: TGCGCCAGCAGTCCGCAGGGGGCAGTTGGAGAGACCCAGTACTTC. It encodes CASSPQGAVGETQYF.

The chain carries TRBV6-1 and TRBJ2-6; TRBD2 matches at 7 bases. Trimming removed 7 bases from V and 0 bases from J; junction bases left unmatched: 3. The CDR3 has 15 residues. CDR1 is MNHNS, CDR2 SASEGT, per germline. This CDR3 reads CASTQRGSGANVLTF. CDR3 in DNA: TGTGCCAGCACGCAGCGGGGCTCTGGGGCCAACGTCCTGACTTTC.